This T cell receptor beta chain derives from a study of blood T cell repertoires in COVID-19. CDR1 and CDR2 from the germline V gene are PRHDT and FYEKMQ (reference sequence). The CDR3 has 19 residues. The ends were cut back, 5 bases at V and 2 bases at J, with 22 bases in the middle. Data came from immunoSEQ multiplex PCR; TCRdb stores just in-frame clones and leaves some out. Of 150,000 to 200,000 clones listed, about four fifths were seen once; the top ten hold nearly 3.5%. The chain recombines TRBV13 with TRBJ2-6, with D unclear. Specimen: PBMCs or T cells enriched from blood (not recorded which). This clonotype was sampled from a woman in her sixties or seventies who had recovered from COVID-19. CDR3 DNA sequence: TGTGCCAGCAGCGGTAGCCGAGGCTCGGTGGCAGCTGGGGCCAACGTCCTGACTTTC. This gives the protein CASSGSRGSVAAGANVLTF.